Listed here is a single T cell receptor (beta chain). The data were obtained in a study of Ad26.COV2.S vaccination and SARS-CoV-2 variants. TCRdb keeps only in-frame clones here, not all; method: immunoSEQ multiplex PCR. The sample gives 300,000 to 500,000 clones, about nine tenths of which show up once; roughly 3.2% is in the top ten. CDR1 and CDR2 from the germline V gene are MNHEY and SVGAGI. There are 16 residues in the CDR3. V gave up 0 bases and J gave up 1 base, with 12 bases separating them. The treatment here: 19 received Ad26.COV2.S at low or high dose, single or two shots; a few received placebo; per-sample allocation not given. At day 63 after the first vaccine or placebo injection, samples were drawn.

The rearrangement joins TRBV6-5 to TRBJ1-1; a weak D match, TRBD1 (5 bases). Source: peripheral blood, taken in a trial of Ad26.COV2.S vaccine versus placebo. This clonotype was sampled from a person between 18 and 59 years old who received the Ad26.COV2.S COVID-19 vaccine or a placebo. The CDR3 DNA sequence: TGTGCCAGCAGTTACTCGGCACACAGGTCGAACACTGAAGCTTTCTTT. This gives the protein CASSYSAHRSNTEAFF.